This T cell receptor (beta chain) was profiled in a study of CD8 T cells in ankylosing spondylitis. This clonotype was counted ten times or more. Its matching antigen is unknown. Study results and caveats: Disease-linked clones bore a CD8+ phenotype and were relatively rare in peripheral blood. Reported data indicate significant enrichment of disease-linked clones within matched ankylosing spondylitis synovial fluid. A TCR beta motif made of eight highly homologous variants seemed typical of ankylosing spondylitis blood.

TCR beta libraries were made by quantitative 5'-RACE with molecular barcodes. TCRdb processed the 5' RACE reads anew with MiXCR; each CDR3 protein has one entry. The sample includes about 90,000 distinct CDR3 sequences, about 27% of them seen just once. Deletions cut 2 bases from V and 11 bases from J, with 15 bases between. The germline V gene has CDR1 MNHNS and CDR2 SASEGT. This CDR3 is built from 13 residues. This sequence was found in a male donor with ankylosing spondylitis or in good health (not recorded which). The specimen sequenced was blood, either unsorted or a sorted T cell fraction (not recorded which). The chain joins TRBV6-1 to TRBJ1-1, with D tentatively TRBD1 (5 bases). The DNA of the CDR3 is TGTGCCAGCAGTGAACAGGGTTACATGAAGGCTTTCTTT. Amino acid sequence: CASSEQGYMKAFF.